The next 30 T cell receptor beta chains were all read from a single sample in a study of control samples from healthy donors and cancer patients. The table came from immunoSEQ multiplex PCR; TCRdb's copy has only in-frame clones and leaves some out. The sample lists approximately 160,000 clones, more than 85% occurring once. The sequenced sample was blood. The receptors come from a woman aged 25 to 39 in good health.

This rearrangement joins TRBV7-9 to TRBJ2-7, with 7 bases lining up with TRBD1. This CDR3 is 14 amino acids long. From germline, CDR1 is SEHNR and CDR2 FQNEAQ (reference sequence). Trimming at V came to 1 base and at J to 2 bases, leaving 2 bases not matched to a gene. The CDR3: CASSLGQGAYEQYF. The CDR3 DNA sequence: TGTGCCAGCAGCTTAGGGCAGGGGGCCTACGAGCAGTACTTC.

The rearrangement joins TRBV24-1 to TRBJ2-3; a weak D match, TRBD1 (6 bases). Germline CDR1 is KGHDR and CDR2 is SFDVKD. The CDR3 loop spans 16 amino acids. Trimming left V 4 bases short and J 0 bases short, with 13 bases between. The CDR3 region has the DNA TGTGCCACCAGTGACCGGACAGCTACTAGCACAGATACGCAGTATTTT. Residues: CATSDRTATSTDTQYF.

The J gene is TRBJ2-2, the V gene TRBV12-5; possibly TRBD1 for D (6 bases). CDR1 and CDR2 (germline): LGHNT, FRNRAP. Trimming took off 4 bases at V and 2 bases at J, with 17 bases between the two ends. This CDR3 region has 17 residues. As DNA, the CDR3 is TGTGCTAGTGGTTCCCCTTCGGACAGCCCTAACACCGGGGAGCTGTTTTTT. Protein: CASGSPSDSPNTGELFF.

The V and J genes are TRBV4-3 and TRBJ1-4; 10 bases fit TRBD1. Germline lookup yields CDR1 LGHNA and CDR2 YSLEER. This CDR3 is 15 amino acids long. V gave up 3 bases and J gave up 7 bases; unmatched junction bases: 5. The DNA for the CDR3 is TGCGCCAGCAGCCACGACAGGGGGCAGGGTGAAAAACTGTTTTTT. Its translation is CASSHDRGQGEKLFF.

This clone was found a few times. The identical CDR3 is also encoded by other nucleotide sequences in the sample. V is TRBV7-3 and J is TRBJ1-5, with D possibly TRBD1 on 5 matching bases. Germline lookup yields CDR1 SGHTA and CDR2 FQGTGA. Trimming took off 0 bases at V and 6 bases at J, with 12 bases between the two ends. The CDR3 spans 15 residues. CDR3 bases: TGTGCCAGCAGCTTAACGGGGGGTCCGGGTCAGCCCCAGCATTTT. Translating gives CASSLTGGPGQPQHF. Based on the CDR3 plus reference TRBV7-3 and TRBJ1-5, the full variable domain is GAGVSQTPSNKVTEKGKYVELRCDPISGHTALYWYRQSLGQGPEFLIYFQGTGAADDSGLPNDRFFAVRPEGSVSTLKIQRTERGDSAVYLCASSLTGGPGQPQHFGDGTRLSIL.

The rearrangement uses TRBV5-1 and TRBJ2-3; D tentatively reads TRBD1 or TRBD2 (7 bases each). V shed 2 bases and J shed 6 bases, with 10 bases lying between them. There are 13 residues in the CDR3. Per the germline V gene, CDR1 is SGHRS and CDR2 is YFSETQ. The CDR3 DNA is TGCGCCAGCAGCTTCCAGGGGGGGGATACGCAGTATTTT. Its protein is CASSFQGGDTQYF.

Only one count was recorded for this clone. The genes are TRBV30 and TRBJ2-2, with TRBD1 identical over 9 bases. Looked up from germline, CDR1 is GTSNPN and CDR2 is SVGIG (reference sequence). CDR3 size: 15 residues. V lost 0 bases, J lost 3 bases, and 2 bases stayed unmatched. The CDR3 reads CAWSVRDRDTGELFF. The CDR3 DNA follows: TGTGCCTGGAGTGTCCGGGACAGGGACACCGGGGAGCTGTTTTTT.

The chain couples TRBV29-1 to TRBJ2-2; 7 bases map to TRBD2. Germline V gives CDR1 SQVTM, CDR2 ANQGSEA. After removal of 4 bases from V and 6 bases from J, the junction contained 8 bases not matched to a gene. CDR3 size: 14 residues. The CDR3 region has the DNA TGCAGCGTTGTATACGCGGGAGAGGCCGGGGAGCTGTTTTTT. As protein: CSVVYAGEAGELFF.

V and J are TRBV13 and TRBJ1-6; weak D call: TRBD1 (5 bases). CDR3 length: 14 amino acids. Germline loops: CDR1 PRHDT, CDR2 FYEKMQ (reference sequence). Trimming cost V 5 bases and J 7 bases, with 12 bases left between them. CDR3 amino acids: CASSHDRSNSPLHF. CDR3 coding DNA: TGTGCCAGCAGCCACGACAGAAGCAATTCACCCCTCCACTTT. The full variable domain, its missing parts supplied by reference TRBV13 and TRBJ1-6, is AAGVIQSPRHLIKEKRETATLKCYPIPRHDTVYWYQQGPGQDPQFLISFYEKMQSDKGSIPDRFSAQQFSDYHSELNMSSLELGDSALYFCASSHDRSNSPLHFGNGTRLTVT.

The genes are TRBV11-2 and TRBJ1-4; a weak D match, TRBD1 (5 bases). The V end lost 2 bases, the J end lost 8 bases, and 12 bases lay between the germline ends. Germline-derived CDR1 and CDR2 are SGHAT and FQNNGV. This CDR3 comprises 14 residues. The CDR3 DNA reads as TGTGCCAGCAGCTTATGGGGGGAAGGGGAAAAACTGTTTTTT. Protein: CASSLWGEGEKLFF.

This chain links TRBV10-3 with TRBJ2-7, with D perhaps TRBD1 or TRBD2 (5 bases each). There are 13 residues in the CDR3. Germline CDR1 ENHRY, CDR2 SYGVKD. Trimming removed 8 bases from V and 4 bases from J, with 15 bases in between. CDR3 sequence (DNA): TGTGCCATCCGGGACGGAGGATTTTACGAGCAGTACTTC. Its translation: CAIRDGGFYEQYF.

This rearrangement joins TRBV27 to TRBJ1-1; TRBD1 agrees at 10 bases. Germline CDR1 and CDR2: MNHEY and SMNVEV (reference sequence). The V gene end was trimmed by 4 bases and the J gene end by 7 bases; junction bases not matched to a gene: 9. The CDR3 spans 15 residues. As DNA, the CDR3 is TGTGCCAGCAGTTCGACCCCCGGGACAGGGGTTGAAGCTTTCTTT. It is translated as CASSSTPGTGVEAFF.

The chain links TRBV15 to TRBJ1-5; D uncertain. The CDR3 loop spans 12 amino acids. The germline V gene encodes CDR1 LNHNV and CDR2 YYDKDF (reference sequence). The V gene lost 1 base and the J gene lost 5 bases, with 3 bases spanning the gap. CDR3 DNA: TGTGCCACCAGCAGAGGGGATCAGCCCCAGCATTTT. Its protein product is CATSRGDQPQHF.

This clone came up once. This chain joins TRBV11-2 and TRBJ2-1; 9 bases line up with TRBD2. This CDR3 has 16 amino acids. Germline V gene data show CDR1 as SGHAT and CDR2 as FQNNGV. With V trimmed by 4 bases and J by 10 bases, 14 bases remained unmatched. CDR3 bases: TGTGCCAGCAGCTATTCCCGGCTAGCGGGGTCGGGGGAGCAGTTCTTC. This encodes CASSYSRLAGSGEQFF.

This rearrangement joins TRBV20-1 to TRBJ2-2; D is tentatively TRBD1 or TRBD2 (5 bases each). The length of the CDR3 is 15 residues. Germline loops: CDR1 DFQATT, CDR2 SNEGSKA (reference sequence). V dropped 3 bases and J dropped 2 bases, with 13 bases sitting between them. The CDR3 DNA sequence: TGCAGTGCTAGTGGGGCTACTAGTAACACCGGGGAGCTGTTTTTT. This codes for CSASGATSNTGELFF.

The rearrangement joins TRBV15 to TRBJ2-1; maybe TRBD2 (6 bases). Looked up from germline, CDR1 is LNHNV and CDR2 is YYDKDF (reference sequence). The V and J ends lost 5 bases and 3 bases respectively, with 17 bases between them. The CDR3 loop spans 16 amino acids. The CDR3 loop is CATSPEWAGFYNEQFF. For the CDR3, the DNA is TGTGCCACCAGCCCGGAGTGGGCGGGATTCTACAATGAGCAGTTCTTC.

The genes are TRBV28 and TRBJ1-6; TRBD1 aligns across 7 bases. J was trimmed by 0 bases and V by 3 bases; bases with no gene match: 5. The CDR3 is 17 residues long. Germline CDR1 is MDHEN and CDR2 is SYDVKM. The CDR3 loop is CASSFGTDISYNSPLHF. CDR3 bases: TGTGCCAGCAGTTTCGGGACAGATATCTCCTATAATTCACCCCTCCACTTT.

The J gene is TRBJ2-1, the V gene TRBV27, with 8 bases lining up with TRBD1. Looked up from germline, CDR1 is MNHEY and CDR2 is SMNVEV (reference sequence). Losses at the gene ends were 6 bases for V and 2 bases for J; bases not matched to a gene: 3. The CDR3 runs to 14 residues. The CDR3 loop is CASSPQGAYNEQFF. For the CDR3, the DNA is TGTGCCAGCAGCCCACAGGGGGCCTACAATGAGCAGTTCTTC.

The V and J genes are TRBV2 and TRBJ1-2, with D possibly matching TRBD1 (5 bases). Germline CDR1 SNHLY, CDR2 FYNNEI. V was clipped by 5 bases and J by 8 bases, with 12 bases between them. The CDR3 is 12 residues long. CDR3 bases: TGTGCCAGCAGTAGGGGAGCAGGGGGCTACACCTTC. Amino acid sequence: CASSRGAGGYTF.

This chain links TRBV4-2 with TRBJ2-7; 7 bases agree with TRBD1. After removal of 0 bases from V and 7 bases from J, the junction contained 15 bases not matched to a gene. The CDR3 is 17 amino acids. From germline, CDR1 is LGHNA and CDR2 YNFKEQ. CDR3 sequence reads: CASSQDWPDDRVGEQYF. The CDR3 DNA sequence: TGTGCCAGCAGCCAAGATTGGCCGGATGACAGGGTTGGTGAGCAGTACTTC.

This clone has only one observation. The V call is TRBV4-2, the J call TRBJ2-5; either TRBD1 or TRBD2 may supply D (5 bases each). The V and J ends lost 0 bases and 2 bases respectively, with 10 bases between them. CDR1 is LGHNA, CDR2 YNFKEQ, per germline. The CDR3 consists of 15 residues. The CDR3 DNA reads TGTGCCAGCAGCCAAGATACGAGGGGTCAAGAGACCCAGTACTTC. Protein product: CASSQDTRGQETQYF.

The chain joins TRBV27 to TRBJ2-7; D is possibly TRBD1 (6 bases). Trimming took off 1 base at V and 0 bases at J, with 10 bases between the two ends. The length of the CDR3 is 15 residues. Germline V CDR1 and CDR2: MNHEY, SMNVEV (reference sequence). The CDR3 here is CASSLLGTPSYEQYF. The CDR3, as DNA: TGTGCCAGCAGTTTATTGGGGACACCCTCCTACGAGCAGTACTTC.

V and J are TRBV29-1 and TRBJ1-3; D is possibly TRBD1 (5 bases). Germline lookup yields CDR1 SQVTM and CDR2 ANQGSEA. The CDR3 has 14 amino acids. Trimming pared 4 bases from V and 4 bases from J, leaving 14 bases between. As DNA, the CDR3 is TGCAGCGTTGGTCGTGGGCGGGGGGGAAACACCATATATTTT. Its protein product is CSVGRGRGGNTIYF.

The chain employs TRBV3-1 (or the pseudogene TRBV3-2) and TRBJ2-3, with 9 bases that match TRBD2. With 2 bases clipped from V and 1 base from J, the junction kept 22 bases outside the gene matches. Germline-derived CDR1 and CDR2 are LGHDT and YNNKEL (reference sequence). This CDR3 is built from 22 residues. The CDR3 region is CASSQFLAGADLRQKCTDTQYF. The CDR3 coding sequence is TGTGCCAGCAGCCAATTCTTAGCGGGAGCCGACCTACGGCAGAAATGCACAGATACGCAGTATTTT.

This chain links TRBV3-1 (or the pseudogene TRBV3-2) with TRBJ2-3; D is unclear. The germline V and J ends were trimmed by 6 bases and 4 bases, with 8 bases remaining between them. Germline V gene sequence: CDR1 LGHDT, CDR2 YNNKEL (reference sequence). This CDR3 has 12 amino acids. CDR3: CASSPPADTQYF. CDR3 nucleotides: TGTGCCAGCAGTCCCCCGGCAGATACGCAGTATTTT.

The CDR3 region is CASSPLAGGPDTQYF. DNA of the CDR3: TGTGCCAGCTCACCGCTAGCGGGAGGACCAGATACGCAGTATTTT. The chain carries TRBV18 and TRBJ2-3, with 11 bases aligning to TRBD2. The V and J ends lost 3 bases and 4 bases, in that order; junction bases with no gene match: 3. Looked up from germline, CDR1 is KGHSH and CDR2 is LQKENI. This CDR3 is built from 15 residues.

Concerning this clone itself: The junction and the germline gene differ at one end; a read error may be behind it. This sample also contains other DNA sequences that code for the same CDR3. The genes are TRBV3-1 (or the pseudogene TRBV3-2) and TRBJ2-3; D unclear. Looked up from germline, CDR1 is LGHDT and CDR2 is YNNKEL (reference sequence). The CDR3 runs to 15 residues. The CDR3 protein is CASSLKVPYTDTQYF. The CDR3 DNA follows: TGTGCCAGTAGCCTAAAGGTCCCATATACAGATACGCAGTATTTT.

The CDR3 coding sequence is TGTGCCAGCAGCCCAAGCCCCGCTCCGGCCTACGAGCAGTACTTC. It codes for CASSPSPAPAYEQYF. This chain links TRBV9 with TRBJ2-7; D is uncertain. Germline V gene lookup returns CDR1 SGDLS and CDR2 YYNGEE. The V gene lost 4 bases and the J gene lost 2 bases, with 16 bases spanning the gap. This CDR3 is built from 15 residues.

The genes are TRBV6-1 and TRBJ2-1, with TRBD2 matching over 9 bases. Germline-derived CDR1 and CDR2 are MNHNS and SASEGT. J lost 6 bases, V lost 1 base, and 4 bases had no gene match. This CDR3 region has 15 residues. CDR3 coding DNA: TGTGCCAGCAGTGAAGGGCTAGCGGGAAGCAATGAGCAGTTCTTC. Protein: CASSEGLAGSNEQFF.

The chain recombines TRBV30 with TRBJ1-2; 7 bases are a match to TRBD1. V was clipped by 2 bases and J by 6 bases; unmatched bases: 6. The germline V gene encodes CDR1 GTSNPN and CDR2 SVGIG (reference sequence). This CDR3 spans 13 amino acids. The CDR3 reads CAWSRQGVDGYTF. In DNA form, the CDR3 reads TGTGCCTGGAGTAGACAGGGAGTGGATGGCTACACCTTC.